This T cell receptor beta chain was obtained from a study of cytomegalovirus exposure and HLA in healthy donors. Study-level findings and limits: In a later analysis, specific HLA alleles were associated with 15,000 or so TCR beta sequences at a 0.05 false discovery rate.

PCR was performed using 60 Vbeta and 13 Jbeta primers. TCRdb's copy holds only in-frame clones and misses some; the assay was immunoSEQ multiplex PCR. The table shows about 160,000 clones, with around 80% occurring only once. The V segment lost 6 bases and the J segment 2 bases; nucleotides outside the gene matches: 10. The length of the CDR3 is 15 residues. Germline V gene sequence: CDR1 KGHSH, CDR2 LQKENI. Concerning this clone: Its antigen is not known.

The receptor's source is a male donor in good health and CMV-seronegative. The chain uses TRBV18 and TRBJ2-7, with 7 bases that match TRBD2. The material sequenced was PBMCs. CDR3 in amino acids: CASSPLGEGTYEQYF. The DNA of the CDR3 is TGTGCCAGCTCCCCATTGGGGGAGGGGACCTACGAGCAGTACTTC.